This note documents a single T cell receptor beta chain sequence. These data originate in a study of cytomegalovirus exposure and HLA in healthy donors. The germline V gene encodes CDR1 KGHSH and CDR2 LQKENI. Unmatched junction bases numbered 15, after V lost 2 bases and J lost 4 bases. This CDR3 has 18 residues. 13 Jbeta primers and 60 Vbeta primers were used for the PCR. The method was immunoSEQ multiplex PCR; TCRdb's version includes in-frame clones alone and lacks a portion of them. In the table there are 250,000 to 350,000 clones, 86% of which are singletons. This sequence was found in a man aged 35-49 years in good health and CMV-seropositive. The specimen was PBMCs. This chain links TRBV18 with TRBJ1-2, with TRBD1 matching 8 bases. CDR3 sequence reads: CASSPVSGQVLRSYGYTF. CDR3 sequence (DNA): TGTGCCAGCTCACCAGTGTCGGGACAGGTCCTCAGGAGCTATGGCTACACCTTC.